A selection of T cell receptor beta chains follows, all from one sample in a study of cytomegalovirus exposure and HLA in healthy donors. Sequencing used immunoSEQ multiplex PCR; TCRdb keeps in-frame clones, though not all of them. The listing records around 210,000 clones. The sample consisted of PBMCs. These receptors were collected from a woman younger than 45 in good health and CMV-seropositive. Both conserved end residues are part of each CDR3. D genes are given only for firm matches.

TRBD1	TRBJ1-2	TRBV6-5	CASSYSQGQGYGYTF	TGTGCCAGCAGTTACTCCCAGGGACAGGGCTATGGCTACACCTTC
.	TRBJ2-7	TRBV7-2	CASSFQQAYEQYF	TGTGCCAGCAGCTTTCAACAGGCCTACGAGCAGTACTTC
TRBD2	TRBJ2-3	TRBV10-3	CAISDRTSGETDTQYF	TGTGCCATCAGTGACCGGACTAGCGGGGAGACAGATACGCAGTATTTT
TRBD2	TRBJ2-1	TRBV28	CASSSPLLGSSSGSSYNEQFF	TGTGCCAGCAGTTCCCCACTTTTGGGGTCCTCAAGCGGGAGCTCCTACAATGAGCAGTTCTTC
TRBD1	TRBJ2-3	TRBV27	CASSIGQGASPDTQYF	TGTGCCAGCAGCATAGGGCAGGGGGCCTCCCCAGATACGCAGTATTTT
.	TRBJ2-7	TRBV28	CASSSPGLSYEQYF	TGTGCCAGCAGTTCCCCAGGTCTGTCCTACGAGCAGTACTTC
.	TRBJ1-1	TRBV19	CASSIDGGIYTEAFF	TGTGCCAGTAGTATAGATGGGGGGATTTACACTGAAGCTTTCTTT
TRBD2	TRBJ2-7	TRBV10-2	CASSESRLAGSYF	TGCGCCAGCAGTGAGTCTAGACTAGCGGGATCCTACTTC
.	TRBJ2-7	TRBV20-1	CSARPSYEQYF	TGCAGTGCTAGGCCTAGCTACGAGCAGTACTTC
.	TRBJ2-5	TRBV30	CAWSVQRSSGQTQYF	TGTGCCTGGAGTGTACAAAGGAGCTCAGGGCAGACCCAGTACTTC
.	TRBJ2-3	TRBV5-1	CASSLVEGSDTQYF	TGCGCCAGCAGCTTGGTGGAGGGATCAGATACGCAGTATTTT
.	TRBJ2-1	TRBV29-1	CSVRFDEQFF	TGCAGCGTACGGTTCGATGAGCAGTTCTTC
.	TRBJ1-1	TRBV11-2	CASSVPYTEAFF	TGTGCCAGCAGCGTCCCTTACACTGAAGCTTTCTTT
TRBD2	TRBJ2-1	TRBV6-5	CASSQGLAGYNEQFF	TGTGCCAGCAGCCAGGGACTAGCGGGATACAATGAGCAGTTCTTC
TRBD1	TRBJ2-7	TRBV5-6	CASSLEDRAHEQYF	TGTGCCAGCAGCTTGGAGGACAGGGCTCACGAGCAGTACTTC
.	TRBJ2-4	TRBV20-1	CSASNIGIQYF	TGCAGTGCCAGTAACATTGGCATTCAGTACTTC
.	TRBJ2-5	TRBV29-1	CSVGRGETQYF	TGCAGCGTTGGACGGGGAGAGACCCAGTACTTC
.	TRBJ2-5	TRBV7-7	CASSLVFSVPYQETQYF	TGTGCCAGCAGCTTAGTATTTAGCGTTCCGTACCAAGAGACCCAGTACTTC
TRBD2	TRBJ2-1	TRBV28	CASSLFRRVAGAYNEQFF	TGTGCCAGCAGTTTATTTAGACGTGTAGCGGGTGCCTACAATGAGCAGTTCTTC
.	TRBJ2-1	TRBV29-1	CSVEAGSNEQFF	TGCAGCGTTGAAGCGGGAAGCAATGAGCAGTTCTTC
TRBD1	TRBJ2-2	TRBV5-1	CASSRWTGGVSGELFF	TGCGCCAGCAGCCGCTGGACAGGGGGCGTCTCCGGGGAGCTGTTTTTT
.	TRBJ2-1	TRBV7-9	CASSAGLGSSYNEQFF	TGTGCCAGCAGCGCGGGCCTCGGGAGCTCCTACAATGAGCAGTTCTTC
TRBD1	TRBJ2-1	TRBV7-9	CASSLLLGQGLDNEQFF	TGTGCCAGCAGCTTATTGCTCGGACAGGGGTTGGACAATGAGCAGTTCTTC
TRBD2	TRBJ2-4	TRBV15	CATSRDRGDKNIQYF	TGTGCCACCAGCAGAGATCGGGGGGACAAAAACATTCAGTACTTC
.	TRBJ1-5	TRBV6-5	CASSYSQALHQPQHF	TGTGCCAGCAGTTACTCCCAGGCCCTCCATCAGCCCCAGCATTTT
.	TRBJ1-5	TRBV27	CASSFRGQPQHF	TGTGCCAGCAGTTTCAGGGGACAGCCCCAGCATTTT
.	TRBJ2-7	TRBV19	CASSIDARIYEQYF	TGTGCCAGTAGTATAGACGCCAGGATTTACGAGCAGTACTTC
TRBD2	TRBJ2-6	TRBV18	CASSLRDTGLAVSGANVLTF	TGTGCCAGCTCACTCCGGGACACAGGACTAGCGGTCTCTGGGGCCAACGTCCTGACTTTC
.	TRBJ1-2	TRBV5-5	CASSLQGISYGYTF	TGTGCCAGCAGCTTGCAGGGGATCTCCTATGGCTACACCTTC
TRBD1	TRBJ2-4	TRBV9	CASSVTTGPEGIQYF	TGTGCCAGCAGCGTTACGACAGGGCCTGAGGGCATTCAGTACTTC
.	TRBJ1-1	TRBV10-1	CASSGRPGSTEAFF	TGCGCCAGCAGTGGGCGACCAGGGTCCACTGAAGCTTTCTTT
TRBD1	TRBJ2-7	TRBV6-5	CASSPDRDENEQYF	TGTGCCAGCAGTCCGGACAGGGACGAGAACGAGCAGTACTTC
TRBD2	TRBJ2-1	TRBV10-3	CAIGLTSGGTYNEQFF	TGTGCCATCGGGTTGACTAGCGGGGGCACCTACAATGAGCAGTTCTTC
.	TRBJ1-2	TRBV5-4	CASSLALGREGYTF	TGTGCCAGCAGCTTGGCGCTCGGGCGGGAAGGCTACACCTTC
TRBD2	TRBJ2-1	TRBV10-3	CAISESTRLAGGGEQFF	TGTGCCATCAGTGAGTCGACTCGACTAGCGGGAGGGGGTGAGCAGTTCTTC
.	TRBJ2-5	TRBV11-2	CASSLESPSVETQYF	TGTGCCAGCAGCTTAGAATCGCCTTCGGTGGAGACCCAGTACTTC
.	TRBJ1-3	TRBV30	CAWSPLSGNTIYF	TGTGCCTGGAGTCCACTCTCTGGAAACACCATATATTTT
TRBD2	TRBJ2-3	TRBV4-2	CASSQDQRGGGGTQYF	TGTGCCAGCAGCCAAGATCAGCGGGGGGGTGGGGGCACGCAGTATTTT
TRBD2	TRBJ2-3	TRBV27	CASSHKAGGWVTQYF	TGTGCCAGCAGTCACAAAGCGGGAGGGTGGGTTACGCAGTATTTT
.	TRBJ2-7	TRBV10-3	CAISVSGGRGYEQYF	TGTGCCATCAGTGTGAGTGGTGGCAGGGGCTACGAGCAGTACTTC